This is a list of T cell receptor beta chains from one sample in a study of T cells in Graves' hyperthyroidism and ophthalmopathy. MiXCR, applied by TCRdb to the multiplex PCR reads, yields one record per CDR3 protein. The table includes hundreds of thousands of distinct CDR3 sequences, approximately 15% detected once. The specimen sequenced was blood. Receptors were obtained from a woman between 35 and 50 years old with Graves' ophthalmopathy. Both conserved end residues are part of each CDR3. A D gene is named only where the DNA matches it firmly. The listing skips clone size in some rows; elsewhere it reads once, few, many or a size class.

d_call: TRBD1
clone_size: .
j_call: TRBJ1-2
cdr3_length: 13
v_call: TRBV27
cdr3_nt: TGTGCCAGCAGTTCCATGGACAGGGTTGGCTACACCTTC
cdr3_aa: CASSSMDRVGYTF

d_call: .
clone_size: few
j_call: TRBJ1-2
cdr3_length: 12
v_call: TRBV20-1
cdr3_nt: TGCAGTGCTAGAGATGATCGAAAGGGCTACACCTTC
cdr3_aa: CSARDDRKGYTF

d_call: TRBD2
clone_size: .
j_call: TRBJ2-7
cdr3_length: 13
v_call: TRBV20-1
cdr3_nt: TGCAGTGCCCCCCCTAGCGGGGGGGCCGAGCAGTACTTC
cdr3_aa: CSAPPSGGAEQYF

d_call: TRBD2
clone_size: many
j_call: TRBJ2-1
cdr3_length: 16
v_call: TRBV5-1
cdr3_nt: TGCGCCAGCAGCCCGTACACTAGCGGCCTCTACAATGAGCAGTTCTTC
cdr3_aa: CASSPYTSGLYNEQFF

d_call: TRBD2
clone_size: many
j_call: TRBJ2-3
cdr3_length: 14
v_call: TRBV20-1
cdr3_nt: TGCAGTGCTAGCAAGCGGGAGGGCGCGGATACGCAGTATTTT
cdr3_aa: CSASKREGADTQYF

d_call: TRBD2
clone_size: .
j_call: TRBJ2-3
cdr3_length: 16
v_call: TRBV20-1
cdr3_nt: TGCAGTGCTAGAGGGGTGGCGGGAGTGGATAAAGATACGCAGTATTTT
cdr3_aa: CSARGVAGVDKDTQYF

d_call: .
clone_size: .
j_call: TRBJ2-7
cdr3_length: 14
v_call: TRBV5-1
cdr3_nt: TGCGCCAGCAGCTCGATATACATTAAAACCGAGCAGTACTTC
cdr3_aa: CASSSIYIKTEQYF

d_call: TRBD1
clone_size: many
j_call: TRBJ1-4
cdr3_length: 13
v_call: TRBV20-1
cdr3_nt: TGCAGTGCACTACAGGGGGCGCAAGAAAAACTGTTTTTT
cdr3_aa: CSALQGAQEKLFF

d_call: TRBD1
clone_size: many
j_call: TRBJ2-7
cdr3_length: 16
v_call: TRBV7-8
cdr3_nt: TGTGCCAGCAGCTCCAATGCCGGGACAGGGTATTACGAGCAGTACTTC
cdr3_aa: CASSSNAGTGYYEQYF

d_call: TRBD1
clone_size: few
j_call: TRBJ2-1
cdr3_length: 13
v_call: TRBV29-1
cdr3_nt: TGCAGCGCCGACAGGGGAGTGGGCAATGAGCAGTTCTTC
cdr3_aa: CSADRGVGNEQFF